The 29 T cell receptor beta chains given below trace back to one sample, sequenced in a study of regulatory T cells in long-lasting Graves disease. Researchers made TCR beta libraries by using iRepertoire HTBI primers and running Arm-PCR on CDR3 regions. TCRdb reanalysed the multiplex PCR reads using MiXCR and keeps one entry per CDR3 protein. In the table there are hundreds of thousands of distinct CDR3 sequences, about 11% of which are singletons. Time point given: newly diagnosed GD, antithyroid drugs for less than 3 months. PBMC RNA served as the TCR library source. These records were also assigned to another study, of T cells in Graves' hyperthyroidism and ophthalmopathy.

The sample in question was peripheral blood mononuclear cells (PBMCs), obtained at new diagnosis, from a patient treated with antithyroid drugs. Receptor source: a woman in her 30s with Graves disease.

In its sample, this clonotype was seen many times. CDR3 nucleotides: TGTGCCAGCAGCTTAGCTTACTATACTAGGGCAGATACGCAGTATTTT. As protein: CASSLAYYTRADTQYF. The rearrangement links TRBV7-2 to TRBJ2-3; weak D call: TRBD2 (5 bases). The CDR3 is 16 amino acids. The germline V gene has CDR1 SGHTA and CDR2 FQGNSA. V was trimmed by 0 bases and J by 4 bases, leaving 14 bases between them.

At least ten counts were recorded for this clonotype. The V and J genes are TRBV20-1 and TRBJ2-7, with 8 bases that match TRBD1. Trimming cost V 6 bases and J 0 bases; bases outside gene matches: 13. The CDR3 contains 16 residues. Per the germline V gene, CDR1 is DFQATT and CDR2 is SNEGSKA (reference sequence). The CDR3: CSAELGQGLFSYEQYF. CDR3 nucleotide sequence: TGCAGTGCCGAACTTGGACAGGGACTGTTCTCCTACGAGCAGTACTTC.

This clonotype was seen a handful of times. The chain has TRBV6-1 and TRBJ1-2, with D perhaps matching TRBD1 (6 bases). CDR1 and CDR2 (germline): MNHNS, SASEGT. V dropped 5 bases and J dropped 0 bases, with 13 bases sitting between them. This CDR3 is built from 15 residues. The CDR3 nucleotides read TGTGCCAGCAGTCACCCACAGGGAGCTAACTATGGCTACACCTTC. It yields the protein CASSHPQGANYGYTF.

This clonotype was detected ten times or more. V and J are TRBV12-3 or TRBV12-4 and TRBJ1-5; 9 positions agree with TRBD1. The CDR3 has 15 amino acids. With V trimmed by 9 bases and J by 6 bases, 12 bases remained unmatched. The CDR3 region is CASTLTGGRFQPQHF. CDR3 DNA sequence: TGTGCCAGTACCCTAACAGGGGGCCGATTTCAGCCCCAGCATTTT.

This chain links TRBV19 with TRBJ2-2, with 9 bases fitting TRBD2. V lost 6 bases to trimming and J lost 4 bases; unmatched junction nucleotides: 3. Germline CDR1 is LNHDA and CDR2 is SQIVND (reference sequence). This CDR3 spans 14 amino acids. CDR3 in DNA: TGTGCCAGTAGGTTTAGCGGGGGCACCGGGGAGCTGTTTTTT. Translating gives CASRFSGGTGELFF.

This clonotype has a count of ten or more. The V gene is TRBV2, the J gene TRBJ1-5; unclear D gene. The V gene lost 6 bases and the J gene lost 4 bases, with 4 bases spanning the gap. There are 11 residues in the CDR3. Germline-derived CDR1 and CDR2 are SNHLY and FYNNEI. The CDR3 region is CASRINQPQHF. In nucleotides, the CDR3 is TGTGCCAGCAGGATAAATCAGCCCCAGCATTTT.

The table lists this clonotype with a few counts. Since a far larger clone is one base different, this is likely a read error. This rearrangement joins TRBV7-2 to TRBJ1-1; D is unclear. Germline assignment: CDR1 SGHTA and CDR2 FQGNSA. V lost 3 bases, J lost 1 base, and 6 bases lay in between. The CDR3 sequence is 13 residues long. Here the CDR3 reads CASSFSWNTEAFF. The DNA of the CDR3 is TGTGCCAGCAGCTTTTCCTGGAACACTGAAGCTTTCTTT.

This clonotype has only a few counts. As DNA, the CDR3 is TGTGCCAGCAGCCAAGACCTTTTACTAGCGGGAGTACGGGAGACCCAGTACTTC. This translates into CASSQDLLLAGVRETQYF. The chain links TRBV3-1 to TRBJ2-5; 11 bases align to TRBD2. The germline gives CDR1 LGHDT, CDR2 YNNKEL (reference sequence). Trimming removed 0 bases from V and 5 bases from J; junction bases left unmatched: 11. The CDR3 covers 18 residues.

For this clonotype: One base separates it from a far larger clone, so it is likely a read error. The rearrangement joins TRBV5-5 to TRBJ2-1; D is tentatively TRBD1 or TRBD2 (5 bases each). V gave up 4 bases and J gave up 10 bases, with 24 bases separating them. Looked up from germline, CDR1 is SGHKS and CDR2 is YYEKEE (reference sequence). There are 16 residues in the CDR3. CDR3 region: CASSLHGTAWVGEQFF. The CDR3 DNA reads as TGTGCCAGCAGCCTCCATGGGACCGCATGGGTGGGCGAGCAGTTCTTC.

The chain employs TRBV4-1 and TRBJ2-5; tentative D call: TRBD2 (5 bases). The CDR3 totals 14 residues. Trimming stripped 3 bases from V and 5 bases from J, with 13 bases between. Germline CDR1 reads MGHRA; CDR2 reads YSYEKL. DNA of the CDR3: TGCGCCAGCAGCCACCGCTCGGGGTTGGAGACCCAGTACTTC. This gives the protein CASSHRSGLETQYF.

This chain connects TRBV27 to TRBJ2-7; D call uncertain. The length of the CDR3 is 14 residues. Trimming removed 4 bases from V and 0 bases from J, with 10 bases in between. Looked up from germline, CDR1 is MNHEY and CDR2 is SMNVEV (reference sequence). CDR3 in DNA: TGTGCCAGCAGTTCTCCGAGACACTCCTACGAGCAGTACTTC. It encodes CASSSPRHSYEQYF.

The V call is TRBV4-3, the J call TRBJ2-5; TRBD2 matches at 10 bases. The CDR3 has 14 amino acids. Germline lookup yields CDR1 LGHNA and CDR2 YSLEER. With V trimmed by 3 bases and J by 4 bases, 2 bases remained unmatched. In DNA form, the CDR3 reads TGCGCCAGCAGCCACAGACTAGCGGGAGAGACCCAGTACTTC. This gives the protein CASSHRLAGETQYF.

This clonotype was recorded at least ten times. V gene TRBV15 combines with J gene TRBJ2-5; possibly TRBD1 for D (5 bases). The germline CDR1 and CDR2 sequences are LNHNV and YYDKDF (reference sequence). The CDR3 extends over 15 amino acids. V was pared by 0 bases and J by 2 bases, with 10 bases between. The CDR3 DNA is TGTGCCACCAGCAGAGATAGATGGACACAAGAGACCCAGTACTTC. This translates into CATSRDRWTQETQYF.

This clonotype was recorded many times. The genes are TRBV28 and TRBJ2-2, with TRBD1 matching 9 bases. After removal of 3 bases from V and 4 bases from J, the junction contained 21 bases not matched to a gene. Germline CDR1 reads MDHEN; CDR2 reads SYDVKM. This CDR3 contains 21 residues. Written as DNA, the CDR3 is TGTGCCAGCAGTTTCCCCGCGTTTCCGGGACAGGGAGAATCGAGCACCGGGGAGCTGTTTTTT. Protein product: CASSFPAFPGQGESSTGELFF.

The chain joins TRBV4-3 to TRBJ2-1, with D uncertain. Germline values: CDR1 LGHNA, CDR2 YSLEER. The CDR3 runs to 15 residues. V was trimmed by 2 bases and J by 6 bases, leaving 14 bases between them. CDR3 in DNA: TGCGCCAGCAGCCAACGTTATGGTATCGTCAATGAGCAGTTCTTC. Translating it yields CASSQRYGIVNEQFF.

This clonotype was recorded at least ten times. This CDR3 reads CASSHLSSYNEQFF. The CDR3 nucleotides are TGTGCCAGCAGCCACCTGAGCTCCTACAATGAGCAGTTCTTC. The chain has TRBV3-1 and TRBJ2-1; unclear D gene. Trimming stripped 3 bases from V and 0 bases from J, with 6 bases between. Germline CDR1 and CDR2: LGHDT and YNNKEL (reference sequence). This CDR3 is 14 amino acids long.

This clonotype occurred many times. This sequence joins TRBV28 and TRBJ1-2; D is perhaps TRBD1 (5 bases). This CDR3 spans 14 amino acids. Germline CDR1 reads MDHEN; CDR2 reads SYDVKM. Deletions cut 3 bases from V and 3 bases from J, with 11 bases between. The CDR3 sequence is CASSFQGLHYGYTF. The CDR3, as DNA: TGTGCCAGCAGTTTCCAGGGATTGCACTATGGCTACACCTTC.

This clonotype was seen ten or more times. The chain uses TRBV28 and TRBJ1-1, with no clear D. Germline CDR1 MDHEN, CDR2 SYDVKM. V gave up 8 bases and J gave up 0 bases, with 10 bases separating them. The CDR3 has 13 residues. In DNA, the CDR3 is TGTGCCAGCTTGTCCGTTATGAACACTGAAGCTTTCTTT. It is translated as CASLSVMNTEAFF.

This clonotype has a count of ten or more. J is TRBJ2-5 and V is TRBV12-3 or TRBV12-4; TRBD2 matches at 8 bases. With V trimmed by 3 bases and J by 5 bases, 8 bases remained unmatched. There are 15 residues in the CDR3. In nucleotides, the CDR3 is TGTGCCAGCAGTTTCAGGAGCGGGGGATCGGAGACCCAGTACTTC. Residues: CASSFRSGGSETQYF.

This sequence joins TRBV9 and TRBJ2-5; 7 nucleotides agree with TRBD1. The CDR3 contains 15 residues. Germline V gives CDR1 SGDLS, CDR2 YYNGEE. V lost 3 bases, J lost 2 bases, and 7 bases stayed unmatched. CDR3 loop: CASSGRQGWQETQYF. The CDR3 nucleotides are TGTGCCAGCAGCGGGAGACAGGGTTGGCAAGAGACCCAGTACTTC.

The chain combines TRBV3-1 with TRBJ2-3, with 11 bases aligning to TRBD2. Per germline, CDR1 LGHDT and CDR2 YNNKEL (reference sequence). V gave up 4 bases and J gave up 2 bases; unmatched junction bases: 5. The CDR3 loop spans 16 amino acids. CDR3 coding DNA: TGTGCCAGCAGCCCCGAGACTAGCGGGATCACAGATACGCAGTATTTT. Protein: CASSPETSGITDTQYF.

This clonotype appeared many times. V gene TRBV28 combines with J gene TRBJ1-2; D is unresolved. Germline V gene sequence: CDR1 MDHEN, CDR2 SYDVKM. Trimming took 7 bases from V and 2 from J, leaving 5 bases between them. The CDR3 extends over 11 amino acids. The CDR3, as DNA: TGTGCCAGCATAGGGAACTATGGCTACACCTTC. Protein sequence: CASIGNYGYTF.

This clonotype was detected ten times or more. The V gene is TRBV11-2, the J gene TRBJ2-5; the D gene could be TRBD1 or TRBD2 (6 bases each). The CDR3 runs 16 residues. Deletions cut 5 bases from V and 1 base from J, with 17 bases between. Germline CDR1 reads SGHAT; CDR2 reads FQNNGV. The CDR3 nucleotides are TGTGCCAGCAGCCCGCGGGACACCCGAATCCAAGAGACCCAGTACTTC. Translation gives CASSPRDTRIQETQYF. Complete variable domain (other parts from reference TRBV11-2 and TRBJ2-5): EAGVAQSPRYKIIEKRQSVAFWCNPISGHATLYWYQQILGQGPKLLIQFQNNGVVDDSQLPKDRFSAERLKGVDSTLKIQPAKLEDSAVYLCASSPRDTRIQETQYFGPGTRLLVL.

This clonotype was counted between two and nine times. This sequence joins TRBV7-9 and TRBJ1-1, with D possibly matching TRBD1 (6 bases). CDR1 and CDR2 from the germline V gene are SEHNR and FQNEAQ (reference sequence). Trimming pared 5 bases from V and 4 bases from J, leaving 11 bases between. This CDR3 comprises 13 residues. CDR3 sequence reads: CASSITGFTEAFF. The CDR3 bases are TGTGCCAGCAGCATTACAGGGTTCACTGAAGCTTTCTTT.

Many counts were recorded for this clonotype. The chain is built from TRBV2 and TRBJ2-1, with 7 bases fitting TRBD1. J gave up 4 bases and V 11 bases, and 14 bases lay outside the gene matches. Germline V gives CDR1 SNHLY, CDR2 FYNNEI. The CDR3 totals 15 residues. The CDR3 reads CAGKRGGPPYNEQFF. The CDR3 coding sequence is TGTGCCGGTAAGAGAGGGGGCCCACCATACAATGAGCAGTTCTTC.

The chain couples TRBV30 to TRBJ2-1; the match to TRBD1 covers 9 bases. V gave up 0 bases and J gave up 8 bases; unmatched junction bases: 11. The CDR3 has 16 amino acids. Per the germline V gene, CDR1 is GTSNPN and CDR2 is SVGIG (reference sequence). The CDR3 sequence is CAWSVSGTGFFDEQFF. CDR3 coding DNA: TGTGCCTGGAGTGTGTCCGGGACAGGGTTTTTTGATGAGCAGTTCTTC.

This clonotype was recorded many times. The rearrangement joins TRBV7-2 to TRBJ2-1, with D tentatively TRBD2 (6 bases). This CDR3 spans 15 amino acids. The V and J ends lost 5 bases and 6 bases respectively, with 17 bases between them. CDR1 and CDR2 (germline): SGHTA, FQGNSA. The CDR3 DNA follows: TGTGCCAGCAGCCTTCAAGCGGAGGGTGGCAATGAGCAGTTCTTC. Protein: CASSLQAEGGNEQFF.

This clonotype appeared many times. The gene calls are TRBV24-1 and TRBJ2-5, with D unclear. Germline lookup yields CDR1 KGHDR and CDR2 SFDVKD. The ends were cut back, 2 bases at V and 4 bases at J, with 7 bases in the middle. CDR3 length equals 13 residues. CDR3 amino acids: CATSDWVGETQYF. CDR3 bases: TGTGCCACCAGTGATTGGGTTGGAGAGACCCAGTACTTC.

This clonotype was found many times. The chain has TRBV30 and TRBJ1-5; D remains unclear. This CDR3 is built from 14 residues. CDR1 GTSNPN and CDR2 SVGIG come from the germline V gene (reference sequence). V lost 2 bases and J 5 bases, leaving 13 bases between the germline ends. Here the CDR3 DNA reads TGTGCCTGGAGTCTCGCAGACGGCTATCAGCCCCAGCATTTT. Translation: CAWSLADGYQPQHF.